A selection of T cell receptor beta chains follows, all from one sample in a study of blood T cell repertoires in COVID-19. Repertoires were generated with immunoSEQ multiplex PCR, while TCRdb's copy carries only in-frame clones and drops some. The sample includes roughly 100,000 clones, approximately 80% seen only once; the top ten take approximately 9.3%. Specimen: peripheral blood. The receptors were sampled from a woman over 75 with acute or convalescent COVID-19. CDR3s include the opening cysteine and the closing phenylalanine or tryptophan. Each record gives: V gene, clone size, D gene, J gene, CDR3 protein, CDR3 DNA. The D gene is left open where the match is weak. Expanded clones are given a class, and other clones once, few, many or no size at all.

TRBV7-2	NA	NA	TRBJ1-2	CASSLQGERNYGYTF	TGTGCCAGCAGCTTACAGGGCGAGCGAAACTATGGCTACACCTTC
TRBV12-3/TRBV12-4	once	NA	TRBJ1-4	CASSLPPEKLFF	TGTGCCAGCAGTTTACCCCCGGAAAAACTGTTTTTT
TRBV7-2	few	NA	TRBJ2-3	CASSLDRGTDTQYF	TGTGCCAGCAGCTTAGACAGGGGCACAGATACGCAGTATTTT
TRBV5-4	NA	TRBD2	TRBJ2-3	CASSPTSVRVDTQYF	TGTGCCAGCAGCCCCACTAGCGTACGAGTGGATACGCAGTATTTT
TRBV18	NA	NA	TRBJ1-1	CASSRRDGTEAFF	TGTGCCAGCTCACGCAGGGATGGCACTGAAGCTTTCTTT
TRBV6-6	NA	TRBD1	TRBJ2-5	CASRPDRGPLQETQYF	TGTGCCAGCAGACCCGACAGGGGGCCTTTACAAGAGACCCAGTACTTC
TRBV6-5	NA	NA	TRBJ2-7	CASSYSFSASYEQYF	TGTGCCAGCAGTTACTCGTTTTCCGCGAGCTACGAGCAGTACTTC
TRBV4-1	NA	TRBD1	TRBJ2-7	CASSVGTGGAYEQYF	TGCGCCAGCAGCGTTGGGACAGGGGGTGCCTACGAGCAGTACTTC
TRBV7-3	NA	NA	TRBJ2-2	CASSLSGDGELFF	TGTGCCAGCAGCTTGAGCGGCGACGGGGAGCTGTTTTTT
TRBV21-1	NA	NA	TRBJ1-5	CASTPGGSNQPQHF	TGTGCCAGCACCCCCGGAGGAAGCAATCAGCCCCAGCATTTT
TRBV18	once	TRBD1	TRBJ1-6	CASSGGQGYNSPLHF	TGTGCCAGCTCCGGAGGACAGGGTTATAATTCACCCCTCCACTTT
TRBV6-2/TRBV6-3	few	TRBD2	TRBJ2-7	CASSYVPAGDYEQYF	TGTGCCAGCAGTTACGTGCCAGCGGGAGACTACGAGCAGTACTTC
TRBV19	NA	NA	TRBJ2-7	CASSRTLHLTGEQYF	TGTGCCAGTAGTCGGACCCTTCATCTTACGGGAGAGCAGTACTTC
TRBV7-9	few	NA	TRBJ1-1	CASSSGARNTEAFF	TGTGCCAGCAGTTCAGGGGCTAGGAACACTGAAGCTTTCTTT
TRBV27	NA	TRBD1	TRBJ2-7	CASSLGQGDIDEQYF	TGTGCCAGCAGTTTAGGACAGGGGGACATCGACGAGCAGTACTTC
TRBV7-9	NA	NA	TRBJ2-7	CASSYRQTPYEQYF	TGTGCCAGCAGCTACCGACAAACGCCCTACGAGCAGTACTTC
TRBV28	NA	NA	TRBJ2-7	CASSLLAPPYEQYF	TGTGCCAGCAGTTTACTAGCGCCCCCCTACGAGCAGTACTTC
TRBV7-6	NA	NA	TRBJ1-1	CASSREQGTGTEAFF	TGTGCCAGCAGCCGGGAACAGGGCACCGGGACTGAAGCTTTCTTT
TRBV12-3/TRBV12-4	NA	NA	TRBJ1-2	CASSLTGVYGYTF	TGTGCCAGCAGTTTGACAGGAGTCTATGGCTACACCTTC
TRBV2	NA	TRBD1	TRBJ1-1	CASTGTGGTEAFF	TGTGCCAGCACTGGGACAGGGGGTACTGAAGCTTTCTTT
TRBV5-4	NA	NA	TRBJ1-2	CASTITGNYGYTF	TGTGCCAGCACCATAACAGGGAACTATGGCTACACCTTC
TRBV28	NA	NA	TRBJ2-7	CASTRMSYEQYF	TGTGCCAGCACCCGAATGAGCTACGAGCAGTACTTC
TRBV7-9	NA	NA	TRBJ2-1	CASSLAGKGREQFF	TGTGCCAGCAGCTTAGCGGGAAAGGGGAGGGAGCAGTTCTTC
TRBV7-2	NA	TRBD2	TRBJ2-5	CASSSTSGRASKETQYF	TGTGCCAGCAGCTCGACTAGCGGGAGGGCCTCGAAAGAGACCCAGTACTTC
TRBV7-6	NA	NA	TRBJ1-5	CASSLRGQPQHF	TGTGCCAGCAGCTTAAGGGGTCAGCCCCAGCATTTT
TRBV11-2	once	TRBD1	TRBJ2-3	CASTLRQGPDTQYF	TGTGCCAGCACCCTCCGACAGGGCCCAGATACGCAGTATTTT
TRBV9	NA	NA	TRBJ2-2	CASSVQGGSTGELFF	TGTGCCAGCAGCGTGCAAGGCGGCTCGACCGGGGAGCTGTTTTTT
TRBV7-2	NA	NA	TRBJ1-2	CASSLTGSREGYTF	TGTGCCAGCAGCTTAACAGGGTCTCGGGAAGGCTACACCTTC
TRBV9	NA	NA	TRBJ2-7	CASSVLGGPEQYF	TGTGCCAGCAGCGTACTGGGGGGTCCCGAGCAGTACTTC